The clone carrying this T cell receptor beta chain was counted between two and nine times. Its antigen is not identified. Generated by immunoSEQ multiplex PCR, the TCRdb table keeps only in-frame clones and is missing some. The sample holds about 93,000 clones, about four fifths seen once. The data originate from a study of PD-1 blockade in classical Hodgkin lymphoma. Overall study: Nivolumab 3 mg/kg was given intravenously every 2 weeks. Study-wide points: Diminished baseline TCR diversity has been reported in newly diagnosed patients relative to healthy donors.

The CDR3 extends over 12 amino acids. Trimming left V 6 bases short and J 7 bases short, with 12 bases between. Germline lookup yields CDR1 MGHDK and CDR2 SYGVNS. All patients experienced relapse after autologous stem cell transplantation, and brentuximab vedotin exposure was variable. Patients reached a best response of complete response, partial response or progressive disease. The clonotype originates from a human donor with classical Hodgkin lymphoma. J is TRBJ1-1 and V is TRBV25-1; D uncertain. The source material was peripheral blood mononuclear cells (PBMCs), sampled before the second cycle of nivolumab. CDR3: CASRGSTLEAFF. The DNA of the CDR3 is TGTGCCAGCAGAGGATCGACCCTTGAAGCTTTCTTT.